This T cell receptor beta chain appears in the sequencing data of a study of control samples from healthy donors and cancer patients (dated by TCRdb to about 2020). As concerns this clone: Its antigen remains undetermined. Qualities for individual bases were not recorded, and no much larger clone is one base off.

The library was prepared using the immunoSEQ multiplex PCR assay. TCRdb holds this immuneACCESS table with in-frame rearrangements only. Some clones are missing; in checked studies, unresolved V genes explain under half, and the rest has no known cause. The sample table holds some 64,000 clones, of which about nine tenths were seen once. The ten largest clones represent around 1.2% of the sample. The CDR3 covers 16 residues, taking in both the cysteine and the phenylalanine. Only the CDR3 part of the read is kept: 48 bases, read in frame from the first base. The germline V gene gives CDR1 as SGHRS and CDR2 as YFSETQ. V and J are trimmed by 2 bases and 7 bases, and the gene matches miss 12 bases of the junction.

The material sequenced was PBMCs. This sequence originates from a woman in her forties or fifties with colorectal cancer. The sequence is built from TRBV5-1 and TRBJ2-1; 7 of the junction bases match TRBD2. The CDR3 has the sequence CASSLPSAGLLNEQFF. The DNA sequence follows: TGCGCCAGCAGCTTACCTTCAGCGGGACTCCTAAATGAGCAGTTCTTC.